This TCR beta chain was documented in a study of T cells in localized non-small cell lung cancer. Study conclusions and caveats: Maximal T cell clonality occurred in uninvolved adjacent lung, with tumor ranking below it.

A word on this clone: Antigen: not known.

Assay used: immunoSEQ multiplex PCR; TCRdb lists only in-frame clones, some missing. The table includes about 28,000 clones, 85% to 95% detected once. Germline V gene lookup returns CDR1 SGHTA and CDR2 FQGTGA. This CDR3 is built from 16 residues. The V and J ends lost 0 bases and 1 base respectively, with 7 bases between them. The chain is built from TRBV7-3 and TRBJ2-6; perhaps TRBD1 as D (5 bases). The sample was peripheral blood, taken before any cancer treatment. The TCR sequence derives from a female donor at least 60 years old with stage I lung adenocarcinoma. The CDR3: CASSLTAGSGANVLTF. The CDR3 nucleotides read TGTGCCAGCAGCTTAACGGCAGGGTCTGGGGCCAACGTCCTGACTTTC. The full variable domain, in which reference TRBV7-3 and TRBJ2-6 provide the parts outside the CDR3, is GAGVSQTPSNKVTEKGKYVELRCDPISGHTALYWYRQSLGQGPEFLIYFQGTGAADDSGLPNDRFFAVRPEGSVSTLKIQRTERGDSAVYLCASSLTAGSGANVLTFGAGSRLTVL.